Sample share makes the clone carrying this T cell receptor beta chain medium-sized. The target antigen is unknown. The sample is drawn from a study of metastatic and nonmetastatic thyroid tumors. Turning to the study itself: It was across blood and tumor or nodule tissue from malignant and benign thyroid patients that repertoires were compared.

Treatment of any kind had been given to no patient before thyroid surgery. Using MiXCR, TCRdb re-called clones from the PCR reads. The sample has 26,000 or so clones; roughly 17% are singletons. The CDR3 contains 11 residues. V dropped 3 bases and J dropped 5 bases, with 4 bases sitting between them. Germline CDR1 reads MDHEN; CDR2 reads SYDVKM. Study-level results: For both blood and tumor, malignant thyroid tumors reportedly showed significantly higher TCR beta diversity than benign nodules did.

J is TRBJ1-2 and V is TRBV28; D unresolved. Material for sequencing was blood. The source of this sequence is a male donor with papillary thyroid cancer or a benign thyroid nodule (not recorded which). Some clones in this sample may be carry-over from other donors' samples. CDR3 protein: CASSFLYGYTF. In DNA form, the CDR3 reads TGTGCCAGCAGTTTTTTATATGGCTACACCTTC.